The 32 T cell receptor beta chains in this list originate from one sample, sequenced in a study of blood T cell repertoires in COVID-19. Libraries were prepared by immunoSEQ multiplex PCR; TCRdb keeps only in-frame clonotypes and omits some of them. This sample has 90,000 to 110,000 clones, with around 78% found just once. The sample comprised peripheral blood. Every receptor here comes from an older woman with acute or convalescent COVID-19.

V usage is TRBV18 and J usage is TRBJ2-3; maybe TRBD2 (6 bases). The CDR3 consists of 16 residues. CDR1 and CDR2 (germline): KGHSH, LQKENI. The V and J ends lost 5 bases and 3 bases respectively, with 18 bases between them. The CDR3: CASSISGTAGTDTQYF. Written as DNA, the CDR3 is TGTGCCAGCTCAATTTCCGGGACCGCGGGGACAGATACGCAGTATTTT.

The gene calls are TRBV25-1 and TRBJ1-2, with D possibly TRBD1 on 5 matching bases. This CDR3 is built from 12 residues. In germline, CDR1 is MGHDK, CDR2 SYGVNS. V dropped 4 bases and J dropped 4 bases, with 7 bases sitting between them. This CDR3 is CASSVGGYGYTF. The CDR3 region has the DNA TGTGCCAGCAGTGTGGGGGGCTATGGCTACACCTTC.

In the case of this clone: Being one base from a much bigger clone, this may be a read error. The chain is built from TRBV7-3 and TRBJ2-1, with no clear D. Per germline, CDR1 SGHTA and CDR2 FQGTGA. The length of the CDR3 is 11 residues. Trimming pared 2 bases from V and 9 bases from J, leaving 5 bases between. The CDR3 here is CASSLGGEQFF. The CDR3 DNA reads as TGTGCCAGCAGCTTAGGCGGTGAGCAGTTCTTC.

The chain uses TRBV5-1 and TRBJ2-7; D remains ambiguous. Germline V gene sequence: CDR1 SGHRS, CDR2 YFSETQ. The ends were cut back, 5 bases at V and 3 bases at J, with 9 bases in the middle. The CDR3 is made up of 12 amino acids. Here the CDR3 DNA reads TGCGCCAGCAGGCTGAACAACTACGAGCAGTACTTC. Amino acids: CASRLNNYEQYF.

This CDR3 is CASSPPSGVRNQPQHF. The DNA for the CDR3 is TGTGCCAGCTCACCACCGTCCGGGGTCCGGAATCAGCCCCAGCATTTT. The V and J genes are TRBV18 and TRBJ1-5; D is ambiguous. V shed 0 bases and J shed 4 bases, with 13 bases lying between them. Germline lookup yields CDR1 KGHSH and CDR2 LQKENI. The CDR3 extends over 16 amino acids.

This chain uses TRBV6-1 with TRBJ2-1; no definite D call. CDR1 and CDR2 (germline): MNHNS, SASEGT. The CDR3 runs 15 residues. V was shortened by 1 base and J by 0 bases, with 7 bases between the two germline ends. The CDR3 DNA is TGTGCCAGCAGTGAAGACAACCCCTCCTACAATGAGCAGTTCTTC. It yields the protein CASSEDNPSYNEQFF.

The CDR3 loop is CASSKWGGTYNEQFF. The CDR3 region has the DNA TGTGCCAGCAGCAAATGGGGGGGTACCTACAATGAGCAGTTCTTC. This rearrangement joins TRBV11-2 to TRBJ2-1, with TRBD2 matching over 7 bases. The germline V gene encodes CDR1 SGHAT and CDR2 FQNNGV. The CDR3 sequence is 15 residues long. Trimming removed 5 bases from V and 2 bases from J; junction bases left unmatched: 6.

The chain is built from TRBV6-5 and TRBJ1-5, with D unresolved. V shed 6 bases and J shed 1 base, with 10 bases lying between them. Germline loops: CDR1 MNHEY, CDR2 SVGAGI. The CDR3 contains 14 residues. CDR3 nucleotide sequence: TGTGCCAGCAGGCCCCTAATGAGCAATCAGCCCCAGCATTTT. The encoded protein is CASRPLMSNQPQHF.

The rearrangement links TRBV10-3 to TRBJ1-3; the match to TRBD1 covers 7 bases. The CDR3 spans 13 residues. CDR1 and CDR2 (germline): ENHRY, SYGVKD. J was trimmed by 2 bases and V by 7 bases; bases with no gene match: 2. The chain's CDR3 is CAINTGAGNTIYF. The CDR3, as DNA: TGTGCCATCAATACAGGGGCTGGAAACACCATATATTTT.

This chain links TRBV11-2 with TRBJ1-6; 7 positions match TRBD1. This CDR3 has 16 amino acids. Trimming at V came to 5 bases and at J to 9 bases, leaving 13 bases not matched to a gene. Germline-derived CDR1 and CDR2 are SGHAT and FQNNGV. CDR3 bases: TGTGCCAGCAGCCCTATCCCCCGGGACAGAGTTTCACCCCTCCACTTT. This sequence encodes CASSPIPRDRVSPLHF.

Notes on this clone: This specimen includes other DNA sequences encoding the same CDR3. This chain's CDR3 is CASSLSGMNTEAFF. CDR3 nucleotide sequence: TGCGCCAGCAGCTTGTCGGGGATGAACACTGAAGCTTTCTTT. The chain combines TRBV5-1 with TRBJ1-1; D remains ambiguous. Germline CDR1 reads SGHRS; CDR2 reads YFSETQ. The CDR3 loop spans 14 amino acids. Trimming stripped 1 base from V and 0 bases from J, with 7 bases between. The variable domain in full, completed from reference TRBV5-1 and TRBJ1-1, reads KAGVTQTPRYLIKTRGQQVTLSCSPISGHRSVSWYQQTPGQGLQFLFEYFSETQRNKGNFPGRFSGRQFSNSRSEMNVSTLELGDSALYLCASSLSGMNTEAFFGQGTRLTVV.

The chain recombines TRBV19 with TRBJ2-5; D unclear. This CDR3 is built from 14 residues. Germline CDR1 and CDR2: LNHDA and SQIVND (reference sequence). V was cut by 3 bases and J by 0 bases, with 8 bases left in between. The CDR3 loop is CASSILSDQETQYF. CDR3 coding DNA: TGTGCCAGTAGTATTCTTTCGGACCAAGAGACCCAGTACTTC. Looking up the rest from reference TRBV19 and TRBJ2-5 gives the full variable domain: DGGITQSPKYLFRKEGQNVTLSCEQNLNHDAMYWYRQDPGQGLRLIYYSQIVNDFQKGDIAEGYSVSREKKESFPLTVTSAQKNPTAFYLCASSILSDQETQYFGPGTRLLVL.

The gene calls are TRBV11-2 and TRBJ1-3, with TRBD1 matching over 7 bases. With 5 bases clipped from V and 0 bases from J, the junction kept 13 bases outside the gene matches. Looked up from germline, CDR1 is SGHAT and CDR2 is FQNNGV. The CDR3 runs to 18 residues. CDR3 sequence: CASSLDRTGQISGNTIYF. Here the CDR3 DNA reads TGTGCCAGCAGCCTTGATAGGACAGGCCAGATCTCTGGAAACACCATATATTTT.

This chain connects TRBV28 to TRBJ1-5; no firm D call. CDR1 and CDR2 (germline): MDHEN, SYDVKM. The V and J ends lost 2 bases and 3 bases respectively, with 14 bases between them. The CDR3 runs to 16 residues. The CDR3, as DNA: TGTGCCAGCAGTTTAGGAGGGAGAAGAATCAATCAGCCCCAGCATTTT. The encoded protein is CASSLGGRRINQPQHF.

CDR3 coding DNA: TGTGCCAGCTCACCCCGAAGTATCGGGGACACTGAAGCTTTCTTT. This translates into CASSPRSIGDTEAFF. J is TRBJ1-1 and V is TRBV18; D not resolved. CDR3 length: 15 amino acids. V lost 3 bases and J lost 3, with 14 bases in between. Germline CDR1 reads KGHSH; CDR2 reads LQKENI. Full variable domain (rest looked up from reference TRBV18 and TRBJ1-1): NAGVMQNPRHLVRRRGQEARLRCSPMKGHSHVYWYRQLPEEGLKFMVYLQKENIIDESGMPKERFSAEFPKEGPSILRIQQVVRGDSAAYFCASSPRSIGDTEAFFGQGTRLTVV.

V and J are TRBV7-9 and TRBJ1-5, with D perhaps TRBD1 (5 bases). The CDR3 runs 14 residues. The V gene's germline CDR1 is SEHNR and CDR2 FQNEAQ (reference sequence). V was shortened by 2 bases and J by 10 bases, with 15 bases between the two germline ends. The CDR3 DNA sequence: TGTGCCAGCAGCTTAACAGGATCAGTCCGCCCCCAGCATTTT. Translation: CASSLTGSVRPQHF.

In nucleotides, the CDR3 is TGTGCCTGGAGTCGGTCTGAAAAACTGTTTTTT. It encodes CAWSRSEKLFF. This chain connects TRBV30 to TRBJ1-4, with D unresolved. The CDR3 is 11 amino acids. In germline, CDR1 is GTSNPN, CDR2 SVGIG (reference sequence). Between the trimmed V and J ends, which lost 2 bases and 7 bases, there was a span of 5 bases.

CDR3: CASSLHREPPLHF. DNA of the CDR3: TGCGCCAGCAGCCTACACCGGGAGCCACCCCTCCACTTT. V and J are TRBV5-1 and TRBJ1-6; no definite D call. Trimming took 4 bases from V and 11 from J, leaving 13 bases between them. Germline V lookup: CDR1 SGHRS, CDR2 YFSETQ. This CDR3 contains 13 residues.

The chain carries TRBV29-1 and TRBJ2-1; 10 bases map to TRBD1. The ends lost 5 bases at V and 1 base at J; junction bases unmatched: 11. The CDR3 totals 17 residues. Looked up from germline, CDR1 is SQVTM and CDR2 is ANQGSEA. The CDR3 DNA follows: TGCAGCGTTCGCGACGATCGGACAGGGGGGTCCTACAATGAGCAGTTCTTC. Translated, it gives CSVRDDRTGGSYNEQFF.

This clone was observed once. The same CDR3 is also encoded by other DNA sequences in this sample. V gene TRBV18 combines with J gene TRBJ2-5; D unclear. The germline V and J ends were trimmed by 3 bases and 1 base, with 3 bases remaining between them. This CDR3 comprises 12 residues. In germline, CDR1 is KGHSH, CDR2 LQKENI. The CDR3 DNA reads as TGTGCCAGCTCACCCATCCAAGAGACCCAGTACTTC. Translating it yields CASSPIQETQYF.

This chain connects TRBV18 to TRBJ1-5, with a possible D match to TRBD1 (6 bases). V lost 3 bases and J lost 8, with 11 bases in between. This CDR3 spans 13 amino acids. The germline gives CDR1 KGHSH, CDR2 LQKENI. The CDR3 coding sequence is TGTGCCAGCTCACCCGACAGGACGGAGCCCCAGCATTTT. Its protein product is CASSPDRTEPQHF.

V and J are TRBV12-1 and TRBJ2-1; the table's D call of TRBD2 was not tested on the DNA. TRBV12-1 represents a pseudogene. The CDR3 runs 14 residues. The CDR3 here is CASSLGLADNEQFF. The CDR3 DNA reads as TGTGCCAGCAGCTTGGGACTAGCGGACAATGAGCAGTTCTTC.

This chain uses TRBV14 with TRBJ2-5; D unclear. This CDR3 comprises 13 residues. Germline loops: CDR1 SGHDN, CDR2 FVKESK. V was clipped by 1 base and J by 4 bases, with 7 bases between them. CDR3 coding DNA: TGTGCCAGCAGCCAAGCTATCCTAGAGACCCAGTACTTC. The encoded protein is CASSQAILETQYF. Looking up the rest from reference TRBV14 and TRBJ2-5 gives the full variable domain: EAGVTQFPSHSVIEKGQTVTLRCDPISGHDNLYWYRRVMGKEIKFLLHFVKESKQDESGMPNNRFLAERTGGTYSTLKVQPAELEDSGVYFCASSQAILETQYFGPGTRLLVL.

This sequence joins TRBV10-2 and TRBJ2-7; the match to TRBD2 covers 12 bases. This CDR3 is built from 14 residues. Germline V gene sequence: CDR1 WSHSY, CDR2 SAAADI. V lost 6 bases and J lost 4; bases outside the gene matches: 4. CDR3 DNA: TGCGCCAGCAGCCTGGGACTAGCGGGTTACGAGCAGTACTTC. Residues: CASSLGLAGYEQYF.

V is TRBV7-2 and J is TRBJ2-1; TRBD1 matches 8 bases. J was trimmed by 10 bases and V by 5 bases; bases with no gene match: 10. The CDR3 loop spans 14 amino acids. The germline gives CDR1 SGHTA, CDR2 FQGNSA. The CDR3, as DNA: TGTGCCAGCAGCCCCCGGGACAGGTCCAAGGAGCAGTTCTTC. Amino acid sequence: CASSPRDRSKEQFF. The full variable domain, with the rest looked up from reference TRBV7-2 and TRBJ2-1, is GAGVSQSPSNKVTEKGKDVELRCDPISGHTALYWYRQSLGQGLEFLIYFQGNSAPDKSGLPSDRFSAERTGGSVSTLTIQRTQQEDSAVYLCASSPRDRSKEQFFGPGTRLTVL.

The chain has TRBV27 and TRBJ2-7; 7 bases fit TRBD2. The CDR3 runs to 16 residues. The ends lost 7 bases at V and 9 bases at J; junction bases unmatched: 21. Germline CDR1 is MNHEY and CDR2 is SMNVEV (reference sequence). The CDR3 nucleotides read TGTGCCAGCACTACCGCCACCGGGACGGGGTGGGGGGGGCAGTACTTC. It yields the protein CASTTATGTGWGGQYF.

V and J are TRBV27 and TRBJ1-2, with TRBD1 as a possible D gene (6 bases). CDR1 MNHEY and CDR2 SMNVEV come from the germline V gene (reference sequence). Trimming left V 6 bases short and J 9 bases short, with 17 bases between. The CDR3 runs to 13 residues. CDR3 DNA: TGTGCCAGCAGCGAGGGGGGGAATAGGCGCTACACCTTC. Protein sequence: CASSEGGNRRYTF.

The chain carries TRBV3-1 (or the pseudogene TRBV3-2) and TRBJ1-1, with 7 bases fitting TRBD1. Trimming took 1 base from V and 5 from J; bases not matched to a gene: 7. The CDR3 is made up of 15 amino acids. The germline gives CDR1 LGHDT, CDR2 YNNKEL (reference sequence). The CDR3 is CASSQVGTEFTEAFF. The DNA of the CDR3 is TGTGCCAGCAGCCAAGTAGGGACAGAGTTTACTGAAGCTTTCTTT.

The rearrangement joins TRBV6-6 to TRBJ1-5; 7 bases agree with TRBD1. The CDR3 totals 14 residues. Germline CDR1 and CDR2: MNHNY and SVGAGI (reference sequence). J gave up 3 bases and V 5 bases, and 4 bases lay outside the gene matches. The CDR3 DNA follows: TGTGCCAGCAGTCCCGGGACAGCCAATCAGCCCCAGCATTTT. This encodes CASSPGTANQPQHF.

The chain recombines TRBV5-1 with TRBJ1-5; D unresolved. The V and J ends lost 4 bases and 0 bases respectively, with 8 bases between them. Germline CDR1 SGHRS, CDR2 YFSETQ. The CDR3 runs to 14 residues. In nucleotides, the CDR3 is TGCGCCAGCAGCCCGGCAGGTAGCAATCAGCCCCAGCATTTT. Its protein product is CASSPAGSNQPQHF.

This clone was counted between two and nine times. The genes are TRBV10-3 and TRBJ1-1, with D possibly matching TRBD1 (5 bases). This CDR3 has 16 residues. The V end lost 1 base, the J end lost 0 bases, and 12 bases lay between the germline ends. The germline V gene has CDR1 ENHRY and CDR2 SYGVKD. CDR3 loop: CAISEFLDRMNTEAFF. CDR3 in DNA: TGTGCCATCAGTGAGTTCTTAGACAGAATGAACACTGAAGCTTTCTTT.

This sequence joins TRBV29-1 and TRBJ2-6, with 7 positions matching TRBD1. After removal of 1 base from V and 0 bases from J, the junction contained 3 bases not matched to a gene. CDR3 length: 16 residues. Germline CDR1 SQVTM, CDR2 ANQGSEA. The CDR3 sequence: CSVEVGQTSGANVLTF. The CDR3 DNA reads TGCAGCGTTGAAGTGGGACAGACCTCTGGGGCCAACGTCCTGACTTTC.